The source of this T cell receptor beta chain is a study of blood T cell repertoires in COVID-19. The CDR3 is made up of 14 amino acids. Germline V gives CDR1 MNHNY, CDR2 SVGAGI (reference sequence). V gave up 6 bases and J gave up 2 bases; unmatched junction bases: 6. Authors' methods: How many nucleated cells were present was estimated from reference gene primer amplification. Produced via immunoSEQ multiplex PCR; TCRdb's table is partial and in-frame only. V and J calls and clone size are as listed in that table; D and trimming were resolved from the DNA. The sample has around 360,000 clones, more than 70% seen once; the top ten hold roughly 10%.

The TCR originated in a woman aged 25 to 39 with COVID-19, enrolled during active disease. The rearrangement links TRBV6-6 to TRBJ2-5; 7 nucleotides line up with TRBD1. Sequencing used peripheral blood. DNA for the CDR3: TGTGCCAGCAGGCTTCCGGGACAGCAAGAGACCCAGTACTTC. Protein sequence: CASRLPGQQETQYF.